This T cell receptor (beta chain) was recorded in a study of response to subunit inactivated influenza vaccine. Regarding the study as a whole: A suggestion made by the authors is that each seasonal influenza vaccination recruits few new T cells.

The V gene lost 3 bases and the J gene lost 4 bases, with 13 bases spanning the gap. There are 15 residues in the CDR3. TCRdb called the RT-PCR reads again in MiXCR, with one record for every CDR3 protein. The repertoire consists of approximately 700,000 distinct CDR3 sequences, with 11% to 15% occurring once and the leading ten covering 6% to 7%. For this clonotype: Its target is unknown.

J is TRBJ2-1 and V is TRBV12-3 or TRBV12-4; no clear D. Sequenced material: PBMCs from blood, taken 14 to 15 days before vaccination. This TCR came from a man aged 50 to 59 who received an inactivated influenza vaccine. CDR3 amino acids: CASSFLGSRYNEQFF. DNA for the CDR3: TGTGCCAGCAGTTTCCTTGGCAGTCGGTACAATGAGCAGTTCTTC.